Listed here are 16 T cell receptor beta chains from one sample, sequenced in a study of blood T cell repertoires in COVID-19. TCRdb's table, derived via immunoSEQ multiplex PCR, lists solely in-frame clones and lacks some. The table includes 40,000 to 50,000 clones, about 86% detected once. Input material: peripheral blood. All receptors come from a middle-aged man with active COVID-19.

V gene TRBV28 combines with J gene TRBJ1-5; D gene uncertain. V shed 8 bases and J shed 1 base, with 15 bases lying between them. Germline-derived CDR1 and CDR2 are MDHEN and SYDVKM. CDR3 length: 15 residues. The CDR3 protein is CASVEGGLSNQPQHF. CDR3 DNA sequence: TGTGCCAGCGTAGAGGGAGGGTTGAGCAATCAGCCCCAGCATTTT. The full variable domain, with the rest looked up from reference TRBV28 and TRBJ1-5, is DVKVTQSSRYLVKRTGEKVFLECVQDMDHENMFWYRQDPGLGLRLIYFSYDVKMKEKGDIPEGYSVSREKKERFSLILESASTNQTSMYLCASVEGGLSNQPQHFGDGTRLSIL.

This chain uses TRBV28 with TRBJ2-7; weak D call: TRBD1 (6 bases). The CDR3 consists of 14 residues. The germline V and J ends were trimmed by 4 bases and 2 bases, with 12 bases remaining between them. Germline V CDR1 and CDR2: MDHEN, SYDVKM. CDR3 in amino acids: CASSSPGTTYEQYF. CDR3 nucleotide sequence: TGTGCCAGCAGTTCACCCGGGACAACCTACGAGCAGTACTTC.

V gene TRBV10-3 combines with J gene TRBJ2-5; weak D call: TRBD2 (5 bases). The CDR3 covers 15 residues. Germline V gene data show CDR1 as ENHRY and CDR2 as SYGVKD. V lost 7 bases and J lost 4, with 19 bases in between. As DNA, the CDR3 is TGTGCCATCAAAAGCCGGCCGGGAAGTTCAGAGACCCAGTACTTC. It encodes CAIKSRPGSSETQYF.

This clone was detected once. The rearrangement uses TRBV10-3 and TRBJ2-2, with 11 bases that match TRBD1. The V gene's germline CDR1 is ENHRY and CDR2 SYGVKD. The junction had 4 bases not matched to a gene; V was cut back by 6 bases and J by 7 bases. The CDR3 has 14 amino acids. CDR3 in amino acids: CAIRGDRGNGELFF. The CDR3 region has the DNA TGTGCCATCAGGGGGGACAGGGGGAACGGGGAGCTGTTTTTT.

This clone appeared a single time. The rearrangement uses TRBV6-6 and TRBJ2-4; D uncertain. The CDR3 runs to 14 residues. Trimming cost V 0 bases and J 5 bases, with 8 bases left between them. CDR1 and CDR2 from the germline V gene are MNHNY and SVGAGI (reference sequence). The CDR3 coding sequence is TGTGCCAGCAGTTACTCATTCCGGGAAAACATTCAGTACTTC. Translated, it gives CASSYSFRENIQYF.

The chain links TRBV7-9 to TRBJ1-5; D is ambiguous. Germline assignment: CDR1 SEHNR and CDR2 FQNEAQ (reference sequence). CDR3 length: 15 residues. Trimming took 1 base from V and 4 from J, leaving 11 bases between them. The CDR3 coding sequence is TGTGCCAGCAGCTTAGGAGAGGGATCAAATCAGCCCCAGCATTTT. This sequence encodes CASSLGEGSNQPQHF.

The chain couples TRBV19 to TRBJ1-6; no clear D. Germline V CDR1 and CDR2: LNHDA, SQIVND (reference sequence). CDR3 length: 12 amino acids. V lost 3 bases and J 19 bases, leaving 16 bases between the germline ends. CDR3 nucleotide sequence: TGTGCCAGTAGTATGTCCGCCGGCGGAATTCACTTT. Its translation is CASSMSAGGIHF.

This clone was detected only once. V usage is TRBV29-1 and J usage is TRBJ2-7, with 7 positions matching TRBD1. This CDR3 has 13 residues. Germline V gene sequence: CDR1 SQVTM, CDR2 ANQGSEA. With V trimmed by 5 bases and J by 4 bases, 8 bases remained unmatched. In DNA, the CDR3 is TGCAGCGTTTCCCCAGGGGGACGGTACGAGCAGTACTTC. This sequence encodes CSVSPGGRYEQYF.

The V and J genes are TRBV5-1 and TRBJ2-1; tentatively, D is TRBD2 (5 bases). This CDR3 region has 14 residues. The germline gives CDR1 SGHRS, CDR2 YFSETQ. Trimming took 3 bases from V and 6 from J, leaving 13 bases between them. DNA of the CDR3: TGCGCCAGCAGCTCAGGCGGGCTAGCCAATGAGCAGTTCTTC. As protein: CASSSGGLANEQFF.

This chain links TRBV19 with TRBJ2-5; 7 bases agree with TRBD1. Germline V gene data show CDR1 as LNHDA and CDR2 as SQIVND (reference sequence). V dropped 8 bases and J dropped 5; count of bases not matched to a gene: 17. The CDR3 runs to 16 residues. The CDR3 DNA sequence: TGTGCCAGTTCCGATGGCGCGGCAGGGGGACAGGAGACCCAGTACTTC. Encoded protein: CASSDGAAGGQETQYF.

The genes are TRBV6-5 and TRBJ1-5; D gene ambiguous. Germline CDR1 and CDR2: MNHEY and SVGAGI. The CDR3 length is 13 residues. V was cut by 5 bases and J by 2 bases, with 7 bases left in between. The CDR3: CASSLAGNQPQHF. The DNA for the CDR3 is TGTGCCAGCAGTCTGGCGGGCAATCAGCCCCAGCATTTT.

The chain is built from TRBV7-9 and TRBJ2-7; 9 nucleotides align to TRBD1. The CDR3 covers 13 residues. The J segment lost 1 base and the V segment lost 6 bases, leaving 1 base of the junction unmatched. Looked up from germline, CDR1 is SEHNR and CDR2 is FQNEAQ (reference sequence). The CDR3 nucleotides read TGTGCCAGCAGGGGGACAGGGTCCTACGAGCAGTACTTC. Its protein is CASRGTGSYEQYF.

This clone turned up a few times. The chain has TRBV3-1 (or the pseudogene TRBV3-2) and TRBJ1-3, with D unclear. The CDR3 spans 15 residues. The germline V gene encodes CDR1 LGHDT and CDR2 YNNKEL (reference sequence). Trimming left V 0 bases short and J 3 bases short, with 9 bases between. Here the CDR3 reads CASSQDLEVGNTIYF. In DNA form, the CDR3 reads TGTGCCAGCAGCCAAGATCTTGAGGTTGGAAACACCATATATTTT.

The CDR3 region is CASSFQGAGQPQHF. CDR3 in DNA: TGTGCCAGCAGCTTTCAGGGGGCAGGACAGCCCCAGCATTTT. The chain recombines TRBV7-9 with TRBJ1-5; 8 bases agree with TRBD1. The CDR3 is 14 amino acids. Germline V gene lookup returns CDR1 SEHNR and CDR2 FQNEAQ (reference sequence). With V trimmed by 3 bases and J by 7 bases, 5 bases remained unmatched.

This clone occurred once. The rearrangement links TRBV27 to TRBJ1-4; D is uncertain. Germline values: CDR1 MNHEY, CDR2 SMNVEV (reference sequence). V lost 1 base, J lost 0 bases, and 15 bases lay in between. The CDR3 runs to 18 residues. The CDR3 sequence: CASSLLAEGGATNEKLFF. The DNA for the CDR3 is TGTGCCAGCAGTTTATTAGCGGAAGGTGGGGCAACTAATGAAAAACTGTTTTTT.

This clone was seen a single time. The chain carries TRBV29-1 and TRBJ1-5, with a weak D call TRBD1 (6 bases). V lost 7 bases to trimming and J lost 6 bases, with 19 bases between them. CDR3 size: 14 residues. CDR1 SQVTM and CDR2 ANQGSEA come from the germline V gene. CDR3 coding DNA: TGCAGCGCAAAGACAGGCAGTGGATCTCAGCCCCAGCATTTT. Protein product: CSAKTGSGSQPQHF. Combining the CDR3 with reference TRBV29-1 and TRBJ1-5 gives the whole variable domain SAVISQKPSRDICQRGTSLTIQCQVDSQVTMMFWYRQQPGQSLTLIATANQGSEATYESGFVIDKFPISRPNLTFSTLTVSNMSPEDSSIYLCSAKTGSGSQPQHFGDGTRLSIL.